The 5 T cell receptor beta chains in this list originate from one sample, sequenced in a study of blood T cell repertoires in COVID-19. Assay: immunoSEQ multiplex PCR; the TCRdb copy retains only in-frame clones and omits some. The repertoire includes about 120,000 clones, around 90% of them detected once, and about 4.5% sits in the top ten. The sequencing input was peripheral blood. The receptor source for this set is a woman aged 50 to 60 with acute or convalescent COVID-19.

The V call is TRBV18, the J call TRBJ2-7; no firm D call. Between the trimmed V and J ends, which lost 3 bases and 6 bases, there was a span of 12 bases. Germline-derived CDR1 and CDR2 are KGHSH and LQKENI. CDR3 size: 13 residues. The CDR3: CASSPNLDSEQYF. The DNA for the CDR3 is TGTGCCAGCTCACCTAACTTAGATTCCGAGCAGTACTTC.

The chain has TRBV12-5 and TRBJ2-1, with D possibly TRBD1 on 6 matching bases. The CDR3 covers 16 residues. V dropped 0 bases and J dropped 0 bases, with 9 bases sitting between them. Germline values: CDR1 LGHNT, CDR2 FRNRAP. In DNA, the CDR3 is TGTGCTAGTGGTTTGGTAGGGGGAAGCTCCTACAATGAGCAGTTCTTC. Translated, it gives CASGLVGGSSYNEQFF.

Comment on this clone: At one end the junction does not follow the germline gene, possibly because of a read error. V and J are TRBV7-7 and TRBJ2-5; 10 nucleotides line up with TRBD2. From germline, CDR1 is SSHAT and CDR2 FNYEAQ (reference sequence). This CDR3 region has 17 residues. CDR3 sequence: CASSLAPGLALQETQYF. CDR3 bases: TGTGCTAGCAGCTTAGCGCCGGGACTAGCGCTCCAAGAGACCCAGTACTTC. Using reference TRBV7-7 and TRBJ2-5 for the parts outside the CDR3, the full variable domain is GAGVSQSPRYKVTKRGQDVTLRCDPISSHATLYWYQQALGQGPEFLTYFNYEAQPDKSGLPSDRFSAERPEGSISTLTIQRTEQRDSAMYRCASSLAPGLALQETQYFGPGTRLLVL.

This chain links TRBV7-9 with TRBJ2-1; 14 nucleotides line up with TRBD2. The CDR3 runs 15 residues. CDR1 and CDR2 (germline): SEHNR, FQNEAQ (reference sequence). V was pared by 4 bases and J by 6 bases, with 2 bases of the junction left unmatched. The CDR3 here is CASSSGLAGVNEQFF. The CDR3 bases are TGTGCCAGCAGCTCGGGACTAGCGGGGGTCAATGAGCAGTTCTTC.

The V and J genes are TRBV6-2 or TRBV6-3 and TRBJ2-1, with D perhaps TRBD1 (6 bases). Per the germline V gene, CDR1 is MNHEY and CDR2 is SVGEGT. This CDR3 has 15 residues. V dropped 5 bases and J dropped 6 bases, with 17 bases sitting between them. The CDR3: CASSRLQGSPNEQFF. For the CDR3, the DNA is TGTGCCAGCAGTCGCCTTCAGGGGAGCCCCAATGAGCAGTTCTTC.